These 21 T cell receptor beta chains came from one sample sequenced in a study of TIL therapy for anti-PD-1-resistant metastatic lung cancer. The libraries were made with immunoSEQ v3. Measured with immunoSEQ multiplex PCR; TCRdb has only the in-frame clones, and not every one. The sample has under 60,000 clones; 65% to 90% are singletons. As for time point: pre-treatment sample, taken before nivolumab and TIL therapy. This specimen consisted of blood, obtained at baseline. All receptors derive from a person between 25 and 80 years old with non-small cell lung cancer.

The genes are TRBV11-2 and TRBJ1-4; D uncertain. V gave up 6 bases and J gave up 0 bases, with 11 bases separating them. Germline V gene data show CDR1 as SGHAT and CDR2 as FQNNGV. The CDR3 sequence is 15 residues long. CDR3 protein: CASRRTVATNEKLFF. The CDR3 nucleotides read TGTGCCAGCAGGAGGACGGTTGCAACTAATGAAAAACTGTTTTTT.

This clone has more than one count but fewer than ten. The chain links TRBV7-9 to TRBJ1-1, with D perhaps TRBD1 (5 bases). The germline gives CDR1 SEHNR, CDR2 FQNEAQ (reference sequence). This CDR3 is 14 amino acids long. V gave up 3 bases and J gave up 1 base, with 9 bases separating them. This CDR3 reads CASSFRTGNTEAFF. The CDR3 region has the DNA TGTGCCAGCAGCTTCCGCACAGGGAACACTGAAGCTTTCTTT.

The J gene is TRBJ2-3, the V gene TRBV28, with a tentative D call TRBD1 (6 bases). Germline loops: CDR1 MDHEN, CDR2 SYDVKM. V dropped 5 bases and J dropped 2 bases, with 14 bases sitting between them. The CDR3 consists of 15 residues. In nucleotides, the CDR3 is TGTGCCAGCAGTGTGGACAGAACGATCACAGATACGCAGTATTTT. It translates to CASSVDRTITDTQYF.

The V gene is TRBV2, the J gene TRBJ2-3; 8 bases fit TRBD2. The V segment lost 8 bases and the J segment 0 bases; nucleotides outside the gene matches: 4. Germline V gene sequence: CDR1 SNHLY, CDR2 FYNNEI. The CDR3 length is 14 residues. Here the CDR3 reads CASVRGGSTDTQYF. The CDR3 nucleotides are TGTGCCAGCGTCCGGGGGGGGAGCACAGATACGCAGTATTTT.

This chain links TRBV6-6 with TRBJ2-1; D gene uncertain. The CDR3 is made up of 16 amino acids. Per germline, CDR1 MNHNY and CDR2 SVGAGI (reference sequence). The V end was cut by 2 bases, the J end by 5 bases, with 16 bases between. CDR3 amino acids: CASSYVSVPMHNEQFF. In DNA form, the CDR3 reads TGTGCCAGCAGTTACGTCTCAGTTCCCATGCACAATGAGCAGTTCTTC.

This CDR3 reads CASSPSTGVKETQYF. CDR3 in DNA: TGTGCCAGCAGCCCCTCTACTGGGGTTAAAGAGACCCAGTACTTC. The rearrangement joins TRBV7-9 to TRBJ2-5, with D uncertain. The CDR3 runs to 15 residues. Germline CDR1 is SEHNR and CDR2 is FQNEAQ (reference sequence). V was shortened by 5 bases and J by 3 bases, with 16 bases between the two germline ends.

The V gene is TRBV3-1 (or the pseudogene TRBV3-2), the J gene TRBJ1-2; D might be TRBD1 (5 bases). Germline-derived CDR1 and CDR2 are LGHDT and YNNKEL (reference sequence). Trimming removed 0 bases from V and 8 bases from J, with 19 bases in between. CDR3 length: 16 residues. CDR3 sequence reads: CASSQDLLGSAGGYTF. CDR3 nucleotide sequence: TGTGCCAGCAGCCAAGATCTTTTGGGATCGGCAGGGGGCTACACCTTC.

The chain uses TRBV20-1 and TRBJ1-1; D is ambiguous. Trimming removed 3 bases from V and 6 bases from J, with 14 bases in between. This CDR3 comprises 13 residues. Germline lookup yields CDR1 DFQATT and CDR2 SNEGSKA (reference sequence). The DNA for the CDR3 is TGCAGTGCTAGTACGTGGCCCAGATCTGAAGCTTTCTTT. This encodes CSASTWPRSEAFF.

This chain connects TRBV28 to TRBJ1-1; D unclear. CDR3 length equals 12 residues. With 7 bases removed from V and 0 bases from J, the gap between germline ends came to 6 bases. The germline V gene encodes CDR1 MDHEN and CDR2 SYDVKM. The CDR3 loop reads CASMLVNTEAFF. DNA of the CDR3: TGTGCCAGCATGTTGGTGAACACTGAAGCTTTCTTT.

This clone has a single count. The rearrangement joins TRBV7-2 to TRBJ2-7; 8 positions agree with TRBD2. V shed 5 bases and J 5 bases; nucleotides not matched to a gene: 8. The CDR3 runs 14 residues. Germline lookup yields CDR1 SGHTA and CDR2 FQGNSA. The CDR3 DNA is TGTGCCAGCAGCCCCCTAGCGGGTGGAGACGAGCAGTACTTC. Protein sequence: CASSPLAGGDEQYF.

The V gene is TRBV6-5, the J gene TRBJ1-1; D remains unclear. Germline-derived CDR1 and CDR2 are MNHEY and SVGAGI. This CDR3 has 13 residues. Trimming took 4 bases from V and 4 from J, leaving 10 bases between them. CDR3 nucleotides: TGTGCCAGCAGTTTAAGGGAACGCACTGAAGCTTTCTTT. Its translation is CASSLRERTEAFF.

V usage is TRBV12-3 or TRBV12-4 and J usage is TRBJ2-7, with D possibly being TRBD2 (6 bases). This CDR3 is 12 amino acids long. Trimming removed 6 bases from V and 7 bases from J, with 13 bases in between. CDR3 DNA: TGTGCCAGCAGCCTAGGAGGGAGAGAGCAGTACTTC. Amino acid sequence: CASSLGGREQYF.

The chain carries TRBV27 and TRBJ2-2; maybe TRBD1 (6 bases). This CDR3 region has 15 residues. V lost 3 bases and J 1 base, leaving 9 bases between the germline ends. Germline V gene data show CDR1 as MNHEY and CDR2 as SMNVEV (reference sequence). CDR3 region: CASSLGTQNTGELFF. The DNA of the CDR3 is TGTGCCAGCAGTTTGGGGACACAGAACACCGGGGAGCTGTTTTTT.

The chain couples TRBV7-2 to TRBJ2-1; D tentatively fits TRBD1 or TRBD2 (5 bases each). V was pared by 6 bases and J by 5 bases, with 11 bases between. The CDR3 length is 13 residues. Germline V gene lookup returns CDR1 SGHTA and CDR2 FQGNSA. The CDR3 region has the DNA TGTGCCAGCAGACGGGGCCTTAACAATGAGCAGTTCTTC. Translation gives CASRRGLNNEQFF. The variable domain in full, completed from reference TRBV7-2 and TRBJ2-1, reads GAGVSQSPSNKVTEKGKDVELRCDPISGHTALYWYRQSLGQGLEFLIYFQGNSAPDKSGLPSDRFSAERTGGSVSTLTIQRTQQEDSAVYLCASRRGLNNEQFFGPGTRLTVL.

The rearrangement links TRBV7-8 to TRBJ1-2, with a weak D call TRBD1 (5 bases). V dropped 2 bases and J dropped 8 bases, with 18 bases sitting between them. This CDR3 region has 15 residues. From germline, CDR1 is SGHVS and CDR2 FQNEAQ. The CDR3 sequence is CASSLLVGGVEGYTF. CDR3 sequence (DNA): TGTGCCAGCAGCTTATTGGTCGGGGGGGTGGAGGGCTACACCTTC.

The chain has TRBV7-9 and TRBJ2-7; 8 nucleotides match TRBD2. The CDR3 consists of 12 residues. CDR1 is SEHNR, CDR2 FQNEAQ, per germline (reference sequence). The ends lost 10 bases at V and 5 bases at J; junction bases unmatched: 7. CDR3: CAIHLGGDEQYF. The DNA of the CDR3 is TGTGCCATCCACCTCGGGGGGGACGAGCAGTACTTC.

V and J are TRBV6-5 and TRBJ2-7, with 9 bases matching TRBD2. Germline trimming cut 0 bases from V and 6 bases from J; bases unmatched to any gene: 6. The CDR3 has 15 residues. Germline CDR1 and CDR2: MNHEY and SVGAGI. The CDR3 DNA sequence: TGTGCCAGCAGTTACTCGAGACTAGCGGCCAGCGAGCAGTACTTC. Translation: CASSYSRLAASEQYF.

This chain uses TRBV7-9 with TRBJ2-3, with D maybe TRBD1 (6 bases). CDR1 and CDR2 from the germline V gene are SEHNR and FQNEAQ (reference sequence). Trimming cost V 0 bases and J 2 bases, with 12 bases left between them. The CDR3 is 16 residues long. This CDR3 is CASSLAPDSPTDTQYF. The CDR3 coding sequence is TGTGCCAGCAGCTTAGCCCCGGACAGCCCCACAGATACGCAGTATTTT.

The rearrangement links TRBV12-3 or TRBV12-4 to TRBJ2-1; D remains unclear. CDR3 length equals 13 residues. V was cut by 0 bases and J by 7 bases, with 7 bases left in between. The CDR3 spells CASSLAGGNEQFF. The CDR3, as DNA: TGTGCCAGCAGTTTAGCGGGTGGAAATGAGCAGTTCTTC.

The chain has TRBV11-2 and TRBJ2-1; D perhaps matches TRBD2 (6 bases). The CDR3 consists of 15 residues. The germline V gene encodes CDR1 SGHAT and CDR2 FQNNGV. Trimming removed 2 bases at V and 2 bases at J, with 10 bases between. Here the CDR3 reads CASSLQRATYNEQFF. The DNA of the CDR3 is TGTGCCAGCAGCTTACAGCGGGCTACCTACAATGAGCAGTTCTTC.

This rearrangement joins TRBV7-2 to TRBJ1-2; 8 bases match TRBD1. The CDR3 has 13 amino acids. Trimming took 7 bases from V and 4 from J; bases not matched to a gene: 5. The V gene's germline CDR1 is SGHTA and CDR2 FQGNSA. CDR3 bases: TGTGCCAGCATGAGGACAGGGCCCTATGGCTACACCTTC. It codes for CASMRTGPYGYTF.